Listed here are 20 T cell receptor beta chains from one sample, sequenced in a study of blood T cells in healthy people across ages. For the second PCR, which ran for about 6 to 12 cycles, a sample-barcoded 5' primer and a J-beta primer mix were used. TCRdb reprocessed the 5' RACE reads with MiXCR, giving one entry per CDR3 protein. The sample has 800,000 or so distinct CDR3 sequences; about 62% are singletons. Input material: blood. These receptors were collected from a man aged 25 to 45 in good health.

The V call is TRBV20-1, the J call TRBJ2-2, with 11 bases fitting TRBD2. This CDR3 is built from 18 residues. J gave up 2 bases and V 0 bases, and 8 bases lay outside the gene matches. CDR1 is DFQATT and CDR2 is SNEGSKA in the germline V gene (reference sequence). CDR3 in amino acids: CSARDPSGGSTNTGELFF. The CDR3 DNA follows: TGCAGTGCTAGAGATCCTAGCGGGGGGAGTACAAACACCGGGGAGCTGTTTTTT.

The chain has TRBV18 and TRBJ2-1, with a possible D match to TRBD1 (5 bases). Trimming cost V 2 bases and J 4 bases, with 15 bases left between them. This CDR3 contains 16 residues. CDR1 and CDR2 from the germline V gene are KGHSH and LQKENI. The CDR3 reads CASSPLYGADYNEQFF. DNA for the CDR3: TGTGCCAGCTCACCATTATATGGGGCGGATTACAATGAGCAGTTCTTC.

The chain carries TRBV7-2 and TRBJ2-1; TRBD2 matches at 10 bases. The germline gives CDR1 SGHTA, CDR2 FQGNSA. This CDR3 spans 16 amino acids. V lost 1 base and J lost 8; bases outside the gene matches: 8. The CDR3 protein is CASSLEPAGGVYEQFF. CDR3 nucleotides: TGTGCCAGCAGCTTAGAACCAGCGGGGGGGGTATATGAGCAGTTCTTC.

CDR3 residues: CASSLVRGGRTDTQYF. For the CDR3, the DNA is TGTGCCAGCAGCTTAGTAAGAGGGGGGAGAACAGATACGCAGTATTTT. The chain carries TRBV11-2 and TRBJ2-3; D is possibly TRBD1 or TRBD2 (6 bases each). This CDR3 has 16 residues. V gave up 1 base and J gave up 3 bases, with 14 bases separating them. Per germline, CDR1 SGHAT and CDR2 FQNNGV.

This rearrangement joins TRBV6-5 to TRBJ2-1, with 14 bases identical to TRBD2. The germline gives CDR1 MNHEY, CDR2 SVGAGI. V lost 5 bases and J lost 6; bases outside the gene matches: 6. This CDR3 contains 16 residues. CDR3 coding DNA: TGTGCCAGCAGTCGAGGACTAGCGGGGGGCCGCAATGAGCAGTTCTTC. It encodes CASSRGLAGGRNEQFF.

In regard to this clonotype: Sequence at one end of the junction differs from germline and may be a read error. This rearrangement joins TRBV4-2 to TRBJ1-1; 7 bases are a match to TRBD1. Germline CDR1 is LGHNA and CDR2 is YNFKEQ. This CDR3 is built from 18 residues. CDR3 bases: TGTACCAGCAGCCAAAATGGGACAGCCGCTATTCCGAACACTGAAGCTTTCTTT. Its translation: CTSSQNGTAAIPNTEAFF.

This chain links TRBV7-2 with TRBJ1-5, with TRBD1 identical over 11 bases. Germline CDR1 reads SGHTA; CDR2 reads FQGNSA. The CDR3 contains 16 residues. The J segment lost 6 bases and the V segment lost 4 bases, leaving 8 bases of the junction unmatched. CDR3 in amino acids: CASSSAGQGAIQPQHF. CDR3 nucleotides: TGTGCCAGCAGCTCCGCTGGACAGGGGGCGATTCAGCCCCAGCATTTT.

The J gene is TRBJ2-7, the V gene TRBV9; D ambiguous. The germline CDR1 and CDR2 sequences are SGDLS and YYNGEE. This CDR3 contains 14 residues. Between the trimmed V and J ends, which lost 0 bases and 4 bases, there was a span of 11 bases. CDR3 DNA: TGTGCCAGCAGCGTAGTGGGCAACTTTTACGAGCAGTACTTC. Encoded protein: CASSVVGNFYEQYF.

This chain uses TRBV14 with TRBJ2-1; D uncertain. Germline CDR1 is SGHDN and CDR2 is FVKESK. Trimming removed 4 bases from V and 3 bases from J, with 7 bases in between. The CDR3 sequence is 13 residues long. CDR3 loop: CASSRFFYNEQFF. As DNA, the CDR3 is TGTGCCAGCAGCCGGTTTTTCTACAATGAGCAGTTCTTC. The whole variable domain, filled in from reference TRBV14 and TRBJ2-1, reads EAGVTQFPSHSVIEKGQTVTLRCDPISGHDNLYWYRRVMGKEIKFLLHFVKESKQDESGMPNNRFLAERTGGTYSTLKVQPAELEDSGVYFCASSRFFYNEQFFGPGTRLTVL.

This chain links TRBV6-5 with TRBJ2-1, with TRBD1 identical over 8 bases. Looked up from germline, CDR1 is MNHEY and CDR2 is SVGAGI. V was pared by 2 bases and J by 7 bases, with 7 bases of the junction left unmatched. This CDR3 has 15 amino acids. Here the CDR3 reads CASSYDQGARNEQFF. The CDR3 coding sequence is TGTGCCAGCAGTTACGACCAGGGGGCTAGGAATGAGCAGTTCTTC.

The chain carries TRBV7-2 and TRBJ1-2; perhaps TRBD1 as D (6 bases). The length of the CDR3 is 14 residues. With 4 bases removed from V and 8 bases from J, the gap between germline ends came to 17 bases. Germline V gene sequence: CDR1 SGHTA, CDR2 FQGNSA. The CDR3 here is CASSSITGIEGYTF. As DNA, the CDR3 is TGTGCCAGCAGCTCCATTACAGGGATAGAAGGCTACACCTTC.

The V gene is TRBV27, the J gene TRBJ2-4; D call uncertain. The J call is doubtful: the DNA matches TRBJ2-7 better. The CDR3 has 16 residues. The germline V gene encodes CDR1 MNHEY and CDR2 SMNVEV (reference sequence). The DNA for the CDR3 is TGTGCCAGCAGCCCGGAGATCGGAGTATATGCCTACGAGCAGTACTTC. Protein: CASSPEIGVYAYEQYF.

The V call is TRBV6-5, the J call TRBJ2-1; no clear D gene. CDR3 length: 12 residues. Germline-derived CDR1 and CDR2 are MNHEY and SVGAGI. The ends were cut back, 7 bases at V and 5 bases at J, with 9 bases in the middle. In nucleotides, the CDR3 is TGTGCCAGCATGACGGTCCACAATGAGCAGTTCTTC. The encoded protein is CASMTVHNEQFF.

The V gene is TRBV6-5, the J gene TRBJ2-5; 8 nucleotides line up with TRBD2. The V gene's germline CDR1 is MNHEY and CDR2 SVGAGI. V lost 5 bases, J lost 6 bases, and 8 bases stayed unmatched. The CDR3 is 14 amino acids. CDR3 nucleotides: TGTGCCAGCAGTAAACGCGGGGGGCCGAAGACCCAGTACTTC. Its protein product is CASSKRGGPKTQYF.

V gene TRBV7-3 combines with J gene TRBJ2-7; 7 positions match TRBD1. Germline V gives CDR1 SGHTA, CDR2 FQGTGA. CDR3 length equals 14 residues. V lost 1 base to trimming and J lost 3 bases; unmatched junction nucleotides: 3. As DNA, the CDR3 is TGTGCCAGCAGCTTAATCAGGACAGGCTACGAGCAGTACTTC. Residues: CASSLIRTGYEQYF. Full variable domain (missing parts from reference TRBV7-3 and TRBJ2-7): GAGVSQTPSNKVTEKGKYVELRCDPISGHTALYWYRQSLGQGPEFLIYFQGTGAADDSGLPNDRFFAVRPEGSVSTLKIQRTERGDSAVYLCASSLIRTGYEQYFGPGTRLTVT.

The CDR3 DNA sequence: TGTGCCAGCAGCTTAGGGGCTAGCGGGAGCGCCCTCCAAGAGACCCAGTACTTC. Its protein is CASSLGASGSALQETQYF. The rearrangement links TRBV7-2 to TRBJ2-5, with TRBD2 matching over 10 bases. The CDR3 covers 18 residues. J lost 1 base, V lost 1 base, and 9 bases had no gene match. Germline V CDR1 and CDR2: SGHTA, FQGNSA.

The chain combines TRBV7-9 with TRBJ1-2; no reliable D call. The CDR3 sequence is 15 residues long. The germline V and J ends were trimmed by 1 base and 0 bases, with 9 bases remaining between them. Germline loops: CDR1 SEHNR, CDR2 FQNEAQ (reference sequence). CDR3 residues: CASSLDPKANYGYTF. CDR3 bases: TGTGCCAGCAGCTTAGACCCGAAAGCTAACTATGGCTACACCTTC. Full variable domain (rest looked up from reference TRBV7-9 and TRBJ1-2): DTGVSQNPRHKITKRGQNVTFRCDPISEHNRLYWYRQTLGQGPEFLTYFQNEAQLEKSRLLSDRFSAERPKGSFSTLEIQRTEQGDSAMYLCASSLDPKANYGYTFGSGTRLTVV.

J is TRBJ2-3 and V is TRBV5-1; D is perhaps TRBD1 or TRBD2 (5 bases each). This CDR3 spans 16 amino acids. Germline assignment: CDR1 SGHRS and CDR2 YFSETQ. Trimming stripped 0 bases from V and 1 base from J, with 12 bases between. The CDR3 bases are TGCGCCAGCAGCTTGGCGGGGACGGACCGCACAGATACGCAGTATTTT. It is translated as CASSLAGTDRTDTQYF.

The chain is built from TRBV5-1 and TRBJ2-5; the match to TRBD1 covers 10 bases. The DNA end favors TRBJ2-7, so the J call may be wrong. Germline assignment: CDR1 SGHRS and CDR2 YFSETQ. The CDR3 totals 15 residues. CDR3 sequence reads: CASSLNPGQGTEQYF. CDR3 bases: TGCGCCAGCAGCTTGAATCCGGGACAGGGGACCGAGCAGTACTTC.

This sequence joins TRBV4-1 and TRBJ2-5, with TRBD2 as a possible D gene (6 bases). V was pared by 0 bases and J by 7 bases, with 12 bases between. Germline assignment: CDR1 MGHRA and CDR2 YSYEKL. The CDR3 loop spans 14 amino acids. The CDR3 reads CASSQERLARTQYF. The CDR3 DNA reads as TGCGCCAGCAGCCAAGAGCGTCTAGCGAGGACCCAGTACTTC.